This T cell receptor beta chain was sequenced in a study of blood T cell repertoires in COVID-19. Study summary: Sources were T cells, B-cell-depleted T cells, or PBMCs; the material itself was cDNA or gDNA.

The method was immunoSEQ multiplex PCR; TCRdb's version includes in-frame clones alone and lacks a portion of them. There are 300,000 to 500,000 clones in the sample; roughly 88% occur only once, and over 2% lies in the top ten. This receptor was taken from a middle-aged woman with acute COVID-19. Sequencing was carried out using PBMCs or T cells enriched from blood (not recorded which).

This CDR3 reads CAIKGQGDDQPQHF. As DNA, the CDR3 is TGTGCCATCAAAGGACAGGGGGACGATCAGCCCCAGCATTTT. The genes are TRBV10-3 and TRBJ1-5, with 10 nucleotides matching TRBD1. This CDR3 is built from 14 residues. The germline V gene encodes CDR1 ENHRY and CDR2 SYGVKD. V trimming: 7 bases; J trimming: 5 bases; junction bases outside the gene matches: 5.